The 18 T cell receptor beta chains presented below share a single source sample, sequenced in a study of post-analysis software for immune sequencing data. Each TCR beta cDNA library carried unique molecular identifiers. TCRdb re-called the PCR reads through MiXCR, storing one row per CDR3 protein. The sample contains over 150,000 distinct CDR3 sequences, roughly 30% of which appear only once. Points from the study as a whole: When patients were compared with controls, roughly five TRBV segments were more frequent, TRBV5-6, TRBV5-1 and TRBV20-1 among them.

Their target antigens are unknown. Sequencing input: blood. Receptors originate from a girl aged 10 to 17 with multiple sclerosis.

The J gene is TRBJ2-5, the V gene TRBV10-1; the D gene is possibly TRBD1 (6 bases). Trimming took off 5 bases at V and 11 bases at J, with 18 bases between the two ends. This CDR3 spans 13 amino acids. Germline loops: CDR1 WNHNN, CDR2 SYGVQD (reference sequence). The CDR3 DNA sequence: TGCGCCAGCAGTCCGGGACAAAGCTACAAGCAGTACTTC. As protein: CASSPGQSYKQYF.

The count of this clonotype is one. The chain recombines TRBV20-1 with TRBJ2-5; possibly TRBD1 for D (6 bases). TRBJ2-7 matches the DNA end more closely, so the J call is doubtful. This CDR3 is 13 amino acids long. In germline, CDR1 is DFQATT, CDR2 SNEGSKA (reference sequence). CDR3 amino acids: CSARGGQTYEQYF. Written as DNA, the CDR3 is TGCAGTGCTAGAGGGGGACAAACCTACGAGCAGTACTTC.

This clonotype was observed many times. The chain is built from TRBV7-9 and TRBJ2-7; 7 nucleotides align to TRBD1. The V gene end was trimmed by 3 bases and the J gene end by 2 bases; junction bases not matched to a gene: 4. CDR1 SEHNR and CDR2 FQNEAQ come from the germline V gene (reference sequence). This CDR3 spans 14 amino acids. The CDR3 DNA is TGTGCCAGCAGCTTTGACAGGGTTACCTACGAGCAGTACTTC. It yields the protein CASSFDRVTYEQYF.

Ten or more counts support this clonotype. This sequence joins TRBV5-6 and TRBJ1-1; D unresolved. There are 16 residues in the CDR3. V lost 2 bases and J 0 bases, leaving 14 bases between the germline ends. Germline assignment: CDR1 SGHDT and CDR2 YYEEEE. The CDR3 sequence: CASSLRGSYLNTEAFF. CDR3 sequence (DNA): TGTGCCAGCAGCTTAAGAGGATCTTACCTGAACACTGAAGCTTTCTTT.

This clonotype occurred a few times. This rearrangement joins TRBV27 to TRBJ2-5; either TRBD1 or TRBD2 may supply D (6 bases each). The V end lost 1 base, the J end lost 3 bases, and 9 bases lay between the germline ends. There are 14 residues in the CDR3. In germline, CDR1 is MNHEY, CDR2 SMNVEV (reference sequence). The CDR3, as DNA: TGTGCCAGCAGTTTATACAGGGAGGAAGAGACCCAGTACTTC. It translates to CASSLYREEETQYF.

This clonotype turned up a few times. V and J are TRBV7-6 and TRBJ1-4; 12 nucleotides line up with TRBD1. This CDR3 contains 15 residues. V was pared by 6 bases and J by 2 bases, with 1 base of the junction left unmatched. CDR1 and CDR2 (germline): SGHVS, FNYEAQ. CDR3 bases: TGTGCCAGCAGGGGGACAGGGGGCACTAATGAAAAACTGTTTTTT. Translating gives CASRGTGGTNEKLFF.

Turning to this clonotype: A much bigger clone sits one base away, suggesting this may be a read error. The chain employs TRBV12-3 or TRBV12-4 and TRBJ2-5, with 7 bases identical to TRBD1. The better agreement between TRBJ2-7 and the DNA end casts doubt on the J call. The CDR3 sequence is 16 residues long. The CDR3 sequence is CASSFTLGQEVHEQYF. For the CDR3, the DNA is TGTGCCAGCAGTTTCACCCTAGGACAGGAGGTCCACGAGCAGTACTTC.

This clonotype was picked up many times. This chain joins TRBV27 and TRBJ2-5, with 9 positions matching TRBD2. V trimming: 5 bases; J trimming: 5 bases; junction bases outside the gene matches: 6. This CDR3 comprises 14 residues. CDR1 and CDR2 from the germline V gene are MNHEY and SMNVEV (reference sequence). The CDR3 reads CASSLLAGEETQYF. DNA for the CDR3: TGTGCCAGCAGTCTACTAGCGGGTGAGGAGACCCAGTACTTC.

CDR3 amino acids: CAISELTSGRGNEQFF. CDR3 nucleotides: TGTGCCATCAGTGAGTTGACTAGCGGGAGGGGAAATGAGCAGTTCTTC. The chain couples TRBV10-3 to TRBJ2-1; 14 bases line up with TRBD2. Germline V gene sequence: CDR1 ENHRY, CDR2 SYGVKD. V dropped 1 base and J dropped 7; count of bases not matched to a gene: 3. The CDR3 consists of 16 residues.

V gene TRBV7-2 combines with J gene TRBJ2-5; D is possibly TRBD1 (6 bases). Per the germline V gene, CDR1 is SGHTA and CDR2 is FQGNSA. The CDR3 runs 14 residues. V was pared by 5 bases and J by 5 bases, with 15 bases between. The CDR3 DNA follows: TGTGCCAGCAGCCACTTTGGGGGCCTGGAGACCCAGTACTTC. It encodes CASSHFGGLETQYF.

There are many counts of this clonotype. This chain connects TRBV10-3 to TRBJ2-1; TRBD2 agrees at 7 bases. With V trimmed by 7 bases and J by 3 bases, 6 bases remained unmatched. Germline-derived CDR1 and CDR2 are ENHRY and SYGVKD. The CDR3 loop spans 14 amino acids. The CDR3 is CAIMGGSVYNEQFF. Written as DNA, the CDR3 is TGTGCCATCATGGGCGGGAGTGTCTACAATGAGCAGTTCTTC.

This clonotype was counted only a few times. CDR3: CSARDQGRDYGYTF. CDR3 DNA: TGCAGTGCTAGAGATCAGGGGCGAGACTATGGCTACACCTTC. The chain carries TRBV20-1 and TRBJ1-2; D may be TRBD1 (6 bases). The CDR3 loop spans 14 amino acids. Germline lookup yields CDR1 DFQATT and CDR2 SNEGSKA (reference sequence). Trimming took off 0 bases at V and 3 bases at J, with 11 bases between the two ends.

This clonotype showed up many times. V is TRBV7-3 and J is TRBJ1-2; D remains unclear. This CDR3 comprises 17 residues. From germline, CDR1 is SGHTA and CDR2 FQGTGA. V was cut by 2 bases and J by 0 bases, with 16 bases left in between. The CDR3 sequence: CASSLVVRLPTNYGYTF. The CDR3 region has the DNA TGTGCCAGCAGCTTAGTTGTTCGACTGCCGACTAACTATGGCTACACCTTC.

This clonotype was found many times. The J gene is TRBJ2-1, the V gene TRBV2, with no clear D. Trimming cost V 4 bases and J 13 bases, with 11 bases left between them. The CDR3 totals 11 residues. Germline CDR1 and CDR2: SNHLY and FYNNEI. CDR3 nucleotide sequence: TGTGCCAGCAGTGGTCGACTCGAACAGTTCTTC. This sequence encodes CASSGRLEQFF.

As concerns this clonotype: A much larger clone lies one base from this, so it may be a read error. The chain carries TRBV28 and TRBJ2-7; D remains unclear. Germline V gene data show CDR1 as MDHEN and CDR2 as SYDVKM. This CDR3 is 12 amino acids long. DNA of the CDR3: TGTGCCTGCAGTTTCCGCATCTACGAGCAGTACTTC. This encodes CACSFRIYEQYF.

This clonotype was observed at least ten times. The chain recombines TRBV11-2 with TRBJ2-7; 9 bases fit TRBD1. The CDR3 sequence is 14 residues long. V was clipped by 4 bases and J by 8 bases; unmatched bases: 9. Germline V gene sequence: CDR1 SGHAT, CDR2 FQNNGV. The CDR3 region has the DNA TGTGCCAGCAGCTCCCGTCGACAGGGGGTAAAGCAGTACTTC. Translated: CASSSRRQGVKQYF.

As to this clonotype: This could be a read error, since a much larger clone is one nucleotide away. The chain links TRBV5-1 to TRBJ2-1; possibly TRBD1 for D (6 bases). This CDR3 is 15 amino acids long. Germline CDR1 reads SGHRS; CDR2 reads YFSETQ. CDR3 sequence: CASGLVRTAIDEQFF. The CDR3 nucleotides are TGCGCCAGCGGCTTGGTCAGGACAGCTATCGATGAGCAGTTCTTC.

The chain joins TRBV5-1 to TRBJ1-1; TRBD1 aligns across 8 bases. The germline V gene encodes CDR1 SGHRS and CDR2 YFSETQ. The CDR3 is 15 amino acids. V shed 1 base and J 0 bases; nucleotides not matched to a gene: 2. Here the CDR3 DNA reads TGCGCCAGCAGCTTGTGGACAGGGATGAACACTGAAGCTTTCTTT. This encodes CASSLWTGMNTEAFF. Full variable domain (rest looked up from reference TRBV5-1 and TRBJ1-1): KAGVTQTPRYLIKTRGQQVTLSCSPISGHRSVSWYQQTPGQGLQFLFEYFSETQRNKGNFPGRFSGRQFSNSRSEMNVSTLELGDSALYLCASSLWTGMNTEAFFGQGTRLTVV.